The present TCR beta chain was sequenced within a study of T cell responses to AZD1222 COVID-19 vaccine. Study results and limitations: Recipients of two AZD1222 doses showed rising Spike-specific TCR breadth and depth. Repertoire sampling was restricted to post-peak T cell response timepoints.

The protocol was immunoSEQ multiplex PCR, while the TCRdb copy is restricted to in-frame clones and leaves out a portion. The profile shows more than 95,000 clones, 89% of them singletons. Unmatched junction bases numbered 2, after V lost 7 bases and J lost 0 bases. CDR1 is WNHNN and CDR2 is SYGVQD in the germline V gene (reference sequence). The CDR3 loop spans 13 amino acids. This clone was counted between two and nine times. Its antigen is undetermined. The source material was peripheral blood, sampled on day 0 of AZD1222 vaccination. This chain joins TRBV10-1 and TRBJ1-1; 7 bases align to TRBD1. This clonotype was sampled from an adult in good health. The CDR3 nucleotides are TGCGCCAGCAAACAGGGGTTGAACACTGAAGCTTTCTTT. It yields the protein CASKQGLNTEAFF.